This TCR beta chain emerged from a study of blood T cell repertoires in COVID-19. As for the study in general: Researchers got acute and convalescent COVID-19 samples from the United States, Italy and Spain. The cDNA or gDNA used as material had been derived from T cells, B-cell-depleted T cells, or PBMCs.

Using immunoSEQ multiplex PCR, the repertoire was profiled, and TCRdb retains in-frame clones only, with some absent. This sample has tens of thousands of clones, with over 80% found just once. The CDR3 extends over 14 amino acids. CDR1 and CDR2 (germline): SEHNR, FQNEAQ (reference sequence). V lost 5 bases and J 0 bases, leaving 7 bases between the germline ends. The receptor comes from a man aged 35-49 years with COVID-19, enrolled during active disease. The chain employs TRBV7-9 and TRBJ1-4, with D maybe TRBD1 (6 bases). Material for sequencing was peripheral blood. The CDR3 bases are TGTGCCAGCAGCAGGACAGCAACTAATGAAAAACTGTTTTTT. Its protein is CASSRTATNEKLFF. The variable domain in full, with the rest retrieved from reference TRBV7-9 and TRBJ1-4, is DTGVSQNPRHKITKRGQNVTFRCDPISEHNRLYWYRQTLGQGPEFLTYFQNEAQLEKSRLLSDRFSAERPKGSFSTLEIQRTEQGDSAMYLCASSRTATNEKLFFGSGTQLSVL.